Detailed here is one T cell receptor (beta chain). Its matching antigen is unknown. This sample was taken from a study of regulatory T cells in long-lasting Graves disease. Looking at the study overall: Persistence in Graves' disease denoted antithyroid drug use beyond 5 years alongside positive TSH receptor antibodies.

Germline CDR1 MNHNS, CDR2 SASEGT. This CDR3 has 15 residues. V was cut by 7 bases and J by 0 bases, with 13 bases left in between. With iRepertoire HTBI primers and Arm-PCR of CDR3 regions, TCR beta libraries were built. TCRdb fed the multiplex PCR reads into MiXCR, producing one record per CDR3 protein. This sample has some 470,000 distinct CDR3 sequences, with 20% to 25% found just once. Overall study findings and caveats: There were preferences for TRBV28, TRBJ1-2 and TRBJ2-5 in persistent disease. Possibly, accuracy suffered from the small sample size. Persistent Graves' cases showed lower TCR diversity than newly diagnosed cases.

Sample time point: persistent/refractory GD, antithyroid drugs over 5 years with positive TRAb. From RNA extracted from PBMCs, the TCR library was made. The TCR sequence derives from a female donor with Graves disease. V usage is TRBV6-1 and J usage is TRBJ1-5; no reliable D call. Sequencing used peripheral blood mononuclear cells (PBMCs), obtained when the disease was refractory, from a patient treated with antithyroid drugs. CDR3 protein: CASTQFILSNQPQHF. The DNA for the CDR3 is TGTGCCAGCACTCAATTCATTCTTAGCAATCAGCCCCAGCATTTT.